These 10 T cell receptor beta chains were sequenced from one sample in a study of Ad26.COV2.S vaccination and SARS-CoV-2 variants. This table comes from immunoSEQ multiplex PCR, and its TCRdb copy is limited to in-frame clones, with some not included. The top ten hold roughly 10% of the sample, which has about 350,000 clones, 75% to 90% seen once. The treatment here: roughly 20 received Ad26.COV2.S at low or high dose, single or two shots; roughly 5 received placebo; per-sample allocation not given. Sampling was done on day 63 after the first vaccine or placebo injection. The sequencing here drew on peripheral blood, taken in a trial of Ad26.COV2.S vaccine versus placebo. All receptors come from a person between 18 and 60 years old who received the Ad26.COV2.S COVID-19 vaccine or a placebo.

The chain joins TRBV28 to TRBJ2-2; D is tentatively TRBD1 or TRBD2 (5 bases each). The CDR3 sequence is 16 residues long. Trimming removed 7 bases at V and 3 bases at J, with 18 bases between. Germline CDR1 reads MDHEN; CDR2 reads SYDVKM. CDR3 nucleotides: TGTGCCAGCAACCACCCACTAGACAGATACACCGGGGAGCTGTTTTTT. Protein product: CASNHPLDRYTGELFF.

V is TRBV7-8 and J is TRBJ2-1, with 13 bases identical to TRBD2. The CDR3 consists of 15 residues. Germline V gene lookup returns CDR1 SGHVS and CDR2 FQNEAQ. The junction had 10 bases not matched to a gene; V was cut back by 5 bases and J by 12 bases. The CDR3 region has the DNA TGTGCCAGCAGCCGAGGACTAGCGGGAGTTGGTGGGCAGTTCTTC. As protein: CASSRGLAGVGGQFF.

The V gene is TRBV14, the J gene TRBJ2-5, with D possibly matching TRBD1 (5 bases). V was pared by 1 base and J by 6 bases, with 15 bases between. This CDR3 has 15 amino acids. Germline loops: CDR1 SGHDN, CDR2 FVKESK. CDR3: CASSQGVDRGQTQYF. The CDR3 region has the DNA TGTGCCAGCAGCCAAGGTGTTGATAGGGGCCAGACCCAGTACTTC.

The chain is built from TRBV9 and TRBJ2-2, with a possible D match to TRBD1 (6 bases). In germline, CDR1 is SGDLS, CDR2 YYNGEE. The CDR3 length is 13 residues. Deletions cut 4 bases from V and 7 bases from J, with 11 bases between. CDR3 DNA: TGTGCCAGCAGCCCCCGACAGGACGGGGAGCTGTTTTTT. Protein sequence: CASSPRQDGELFF.

V and J are TRBV6-1 and TRBJ1-5; 8 bases are a match to TRBD1. With 1 base clipped from V and 1 base from J, the junction kept 21 bases outside the gene matches. This CDR3 is built from 22 residues. Germline CDR1 MNHNS, CDR2 SASEGT. CDR3 in amino acids: CASSEEIRTWTGMNKSNQPQHF. CDR3 DNA: TGTGCCAGCAGTGAAGAGATCAGAACTTGGACAGGGATGAATAAAAGCAATCAGCCCCAGCATTTT.

This chain joins TRBV1 and TRBJ1-3; the table's D call, TRBD1, was not checked against the DNA. TRBV1 corresponds to a pseudogene. CDR3 length equals 20 residues. The CDR3 sequence: CTSSLERTGVVSYSGNTIYF. The CDR3 bases are TGCACCAGCAGCCTAGAGAGGACAGGGGTGGTTTCCTACTCTGGAAACACCATATATTTT.

The chain couples TRBV5-4 to TRBJ1-5; no clear D gene. V lost 0 bases and J 6 bases, leaving 4 bases between the germline ends. This CDR3 is 12 amino acids long. Germline CDR1 is SGHNT and CDR2 is YYREEE (reference sequence). The CDR3, as DNA: TGTGCCAGCAGCTTGGATAGTCAGCCCCAGCATTTT. It is translated as CASSLDSQPQHF. Complete variable domain (other parts from reference TRBV5-4 and TRBJ1-5): ETGVTQSPTHLIKTRGQQVTLRCSSQSGHNTVSWYQQALGQGPQFIFQYYREEENGRGNFPPRFSGLQFPNYSSELNVNALELDDSALYLCASSLDSQPQHFGDGTRLSIL.

The chain uses TRBV19 and TRBJ1-1, with D possibly matching TRBD1 (5 bases). CDR3 length: 13 amino acids. Germline V gene lookup returns CDR1 LNHDA and CDR2 SQIVND (reference sequence). Trimming removed 3 bases from V and 5 bases from J, with 10 bases in between. CDR3 amino acids: CASSIWGKTEAFF. The CDR3 coding sequence is TGTGCCAGTAGTATTTGGGGGAAAACTGAAGCTTTCTTT.

The V and J genes are TRBV19 and TRBJ2-3; perhaps D is TRBD1 or TRBD2 (6 bases each). V was cut by 5 bases and J by 1 base, with 16 bases left in between. The CDR3 spans 16 residues. Germline assignment: CDR1 LNHDA and CDR2 SQIVND (reference sequence). The CDR3 region has the DNA TGTGCCAGTAGTCCCCTTCCGGGGGCTCGCACAGATACGCAGTATTTT. Amino acid sequence: CASSPLPGARTDTQYF.

On this clone itself: Other DNA sequences within the sample encode an identical CDR3. This chain connects TRBV5-1 to TRBJ2-3; 9 bases align to TRBD1. The CDR3 has 14 residues. Unmatched junction bases numbered 0, after V lost 0 bases and J lost 4 bases. Germline CDR1 and CDR2: SGHRS and YFSETQ. CDR3 sequence reads: CASSLGQGADTQYF. The DNA of the CDR3 is TGCGCCAGCAGCTTGGGACAGGGGGCAGATACGCAGTATTTT.